This TCR beta chain was identified during a study of T cells in Graves' hyperthyroidism and ophthalmopathy. Study information: Peripheral blood was drawn at first diagnosis, prior to all treatment. Whole-study findings and limits: Most expanded thyroid clonotypes above 0.001 recurred in blood.

Exclusion followed for patients with uncontrolled infection, other autoimmune disease, pregnancy or lactation. Diagnoses were established using clinical symptoms, serum thyroxine and TRAb, thyroid ultrasound and orbital computed tomography. The length of the CDR3 is 13 residues. Trimming shortened V by 6 bases and J by 3 bases, and 11 bases separated the two germline ends. In its sample, this clonotype was seen many times. What it binds is unknown. What was amplified from RNA transcripts were TCR beta CDR3 regions. HTBI primers were employed in a first-round RT-PCR of the TCR CDR3. MiXCR, run by TCRdb on the multiplex PCR reads, gives a single entry per CDR3 protein. The sample consists of approximately 620,000 distinct CDR3 sequences, 16% of them appearing once.

The receptor was derived from a woman between 35 and 50 years old with Graves' ophthalmopathy. The sequenced sample consisted of blood. The rearrangement links TRBV12-3 or TRBV12-4 to TRBJ1-2, with D hard to call. CDR3 in DNA: TGTGCCAGCAGCGCACAGCCTCACTATGGCTACACCTTC. Translation gives CASSAQPHYGYTF.